In its sample, the clone carrying this T cell receptor (beta chain) was seen once. Data came from immunoSEQ multiplex PCR; TCRdb stores just in-frame clones and leaves some out. The sample includes 400,000 to 500,000 clones, 86% of them seen just once. This specimen belongs to a study of blood T cell repertoires in COVID-19. Study-wide context: Samples of COVID-19 (acute and convalescent) were obtained from the United States, Italy and Spain. The cDNA or gDNA used as material had been derived from T cells, B-cell-depleted T cells, or PBMCs.

This CDR3 is 14 amino acids long. Per germline, CDR1 SNHLY and CDR2 FYNNEI. The germline V and J ends were trimmed by 8 bases and 0 bases, with 12 bases remaining between them. The rearrangement uses TRBV2 and TRBJ2-3, with D perhaps TRBD2 (6 bases). The clonotype was recovered from a woman younger than 45 with active or convalescent COVID-19. The material sequenced was peripheral blood. The CDR3 protein is CASRIAESTDTQYF. CDR3 DNA sequence: TGTGCCAGCCGAATAGCGGAGAGCACAGATACGCAGTATTTT.